This T cell receptor beta chain was obtained from a study of cytomegalovirus exposure and HLA in healthy donors. A multiplex PCR was run with 60 Vbeta primers and 13 Jbeta primers. Assay: immunoSEQ multiplex PCR; the TCRdb copy retains only in-frame clones and omits some. The sample holds about 110,000 clones; less than 80% are singletons and the top ten take roughly 3.7%. Trimming removed 11 bases at V and 0 bases at J, with 17 bases between. The germline CDR1 and CDR2 sequences are MNHNY and SVGAGI (reference sequence). CDR3 length: 15 amino acids. In its sample, this clone was seen a few times. Sequencing was carried out using PBMCs. This chain joins TRBV6-6 and TRBJ1-5, with D hard to call. The sequence was obtained from a man aged 60-69 years in good health and CMV-seronegative. CDR3 in amino acids: CAPGEGRYSNQPQHF. The DNA for the CDR3 is TGTGCCCCTGGGGAGGGCCGGTATAGCAATCAGCCCCAGCATTTT.